One sample yielded the 10 T cell receptor beta chains listed below, sequenced in a study of identical twins (dated by TCRdb to about 2016). To prepare the library, 5' RACE was applied. Sequencer: Illumina HiSeq 2000. TCRdb's own reprocessing of the public reads used fastp at Q25 and MiXCR and kept productive beta chains. Rows merge per CDR3 protein into single entries with the most common DNA and genes. For this sample the table gives about 730,000 distinct CDR3 sequences, of which roughly 20% were detected only once. Around 4.4% of the sample rests with the top ten. The data also belong to a second study, concerning T cells expressing NK-cell markers.

Sequenced input: PBMCs. These receptors were obtained from a young woman in good health.

The chain recombines TRBV7-6 with TRBJ2-3, with 8 bases aligning to TRBD2. Germline CDR1 is SGHVS and CDR2 is FNYEAQ. The ends lost 2 bases at V and 0 bases at J; junction bases unmatched: 7. This CDR3 spans 17 amino acids. The DNA of the CDR3 is TGTGCCAGCAGCTTACTCGCGGGGGGACAAAGCACAGATACGCAGTATTTT. Encoded protein: CASSLLAGGQSTDTQYF.

The genes are TRBV9 and TRBJ2-1, with D maybe TRBD2 (5 bases). Trimming stripped 1 base from V and 4 bases from J, with 12 bases between. Germline CDR1 reads SGDLS; CDR2 reads YYNGEE. This CDR3 spans 15 amino acids. The CDR3: CASSVQADPYNEQFF. CDR3 coding DNA: TGTGCCAGCAGCGTACAAGCGGACCCATACAATGAGCAGTTCTTC.

This clonotype showed up many times. The chain carries TRBV21-1 and TRBJ1-1; the D call of TRBD1 is as the table states it, not checked on the DNA. TRBV21-1 is a pseudogene locus. The CDR3 length is 15 residues. CDR3: CASSGYRGRDTEAFF. The CDR3 nucleotides read TGTGCCAGCAGCGGCTACAGGGGGCGCGACACTGAAGCTTTCTTT.

The CDR3 bases are TGTGCCAGCAGCTTATCAAAAGGGGGAACAACTTACAATGAGCAGTTCTTC. It encodes CASSLSKGGTTYNEQFF. The rearrangement links TRBV7-9 to TRBJ2-1; D might be TRBD1 (6 bases). The CDR3 is made up of 17 amino acids. Germline CDR1 is SEHNR and CDR2 is FQNEAQ (reference sequence). V was trimmed by 2 bases and J by 4 bases, leaving 18 bases between them.

This clonotype was seen a few times. The chain links TRBV29-1 to TRBJ1-2; 9 positions match TRBD1. CDR1 and CDR2 (germline): SQVTM, ANQGSEA. V dropped 4 bases and J dropped 2; count of bases not matched to a gene: 11. CDR3 size: 16 residues. The CDR3 DNA reads as TGCAGCGTTGGAGACACTGGACAGGGGCTCAACTATGGCTACACCTTC. Translated: CSVGDTGQGLNYGYTF.

This clonotype was seen only a few times. The rearrangement uses TRBV10-3 and TRBJ2-7, with no clear D. Trimming removed 4 bases at V and 5 bases at J, with 6 bases between. This CDR3 has 11 amino acids. Per germline, CDR1 ENHRY and CDR2 SYGVKD. CDR3 sequence reads: CAISGRDEQYF. The CDR3 DNA follows: TGTGCCATCAGTGGACGGGACGAGCAGTACTTC.

This clonotype occurred many times. The chain has TRBV27 and TRBJ2-5; a weak D match, TRBD2 (6 bases). The CDR3 loop spans 14 amino acids. The V gene lost 4 bases and the J gene lost 0 bases, with 9 bases spanning the gap. Germline V CDR1 and CDR2: MNHEY, SMNVEV (reference sequence). The CDR3 DNA reads TGTGCCAGCAGTTCCGGGGACTACCAAGAGACCCAGTACTTC. This encodes CASSSGDYQETQYF.

There are a few counts of this clonotype. At one end, the junction sequence differs from germline, possibly due to a read error. V gene TRBV24-1 combines with J gene TRBJ1-2; the D gene is possibly TRBD1 (6 bases). The CDR3 has 16 amino acids. CDR1 and CDR2 (germline): KGHDR, SFDVKD. In DNA, the CDR3 is TGTGCCACCAGTGACGGGCCTGGACAGCCTAATTATGGCTACACCTTC. Its translation is CATSDGPGQPNYGYTF.

The V and J genes are TRBV30 and TRBJ1-3, with D hard to call. The CDR3 is 10 amino acids. Trimming shortened V by 1 base and J by 5 bases, and 0 bases separated the two germline ends. Germline V gives CDR1 GTSNPN, CDR2 SVGIG (reference sequence). The CDR3 loop is CAWSGNTIYF. CDR3 bases: TGTGCCTGGAGTGGAAACACCATATATTTT. The full variable domain, completed using reference TRBV30 and TRBJ1-3, is SQTIHQWPATLVQPVGSPLSLECTVEGTSNPNLYWYRQAAGRGLQLLFYSVGIGQISSEVPQNLSASRPQDRQFILSSKKLLLSDSGFYLCAWSGNTIYFGEGSWLTVV.

This clonotype was seen many times. V gene TRBV20-1 combines with J gene TRBJ2-3; 8 bases agree with TRBD2. The CDR3 runs to 13 residues. Germline loops: CDR1 DFQATT, CDR2 SNEGSKA (reference sequence). Trimming took 2 bases from V and 5 from J; bases not matched to a gene: 3. The CDR3 loop is CSARRGGIDTQYF. The CDR3 DNA reads TGCAGTGCTAGACGGGGGGGGATAGATACGCAGTATTTT.